A selection of T cell receptor beta chains follows, all from one sample in a study of PD-1 blockade in classical Hodgkin lymphoma. Here immunoSEQ multiplex PCR was the method, and the copy in TCRdb shows in-frame clones only, minus some. The sample holds roughly 70,000 clones; over 90% are singletons and the top ten take about 2.6%. The sequencing input was peripheral blood mononuclear cells (PBMCs). These receptors were collected from a human donor with classical Hodgkin lymphoma. The CDR3 runs from the conserved cysteine through the conserved F or W. Each record gives: D gene, J gene, V gene, clone size, CDR3 DNA, CDR3 protein. A D gene is named only where the DNA matches it firmly. Expanded clones get a size class; other rows say once, few or many, or leave the size out.

NA TRBJ1-2 TRBV14 few TGTGCCAGCAGCCCAAATAGGGCTCTTCTCTATGGCTACACCTTC CASSPNRALLYGYTF
NA TRBJ1-2 TRBV19 NA TGTGCCAGTAGTGAACTTTCGCGGACAGCTAACTATGGCTACACCTTC CASSELSRTANYGYTF
NA TRBJ1-5 TRBV18 NA TGTGCCAGCTCAGCCCCTTTAGAGCCCCAGCATTTT CASSAPLEPQHF
NA TRBJ1-1 TRBV20-1 NA TGCAGTGCTGGGGGCCACACTGAAGCTTTCTTT CSAGGHTEAFF
NA TRBJ2-7 TRBV7-2 NA TGTGCCAGCAGCTTAGGCCCTCCCCTTTCCTACGAGCAGTACTTC CASSLGPPLSYEQYF
NA TRBJ2-1 TRBV11-2 NA TGTGCCAGCAACTTACACGGCTCAGAATACAATGAGCAGTTCTTC CASNLHGSEYNEQFF
NA TRBJ1-2 TRBV5-6 NA TGTGCCAGCAGCTCCCAGGGATCCCACTATGGCTACACCTTC CASSSQGSHYGYTF
TRBD2 TRBJ2-7 TRBV10-3 NA TGTGCCATCAGTGAGTCGAGTAGCGGGAGACCTTACGAGCAGTACTTC CAISESSSGRPYEQYF
TRBD1 TRBJ1-1 TRBV5-1 NA TGCGCCAGCAGCTTAGACAGGGGAAACACTGAAGCTTTCTTT CASSLDRGNTEAFF
NA TRBJ2-5 TRBV5-1 NA TGCGCCAGCAGCTTGGCTGGGGACTTCTTAGGGACCCAGTACTTC CASSLAGDFLGTQYF
TRBD1 TRBJ2-5 TRBV19 once TGTGCCAGTAGTACGGCAGGGGGCTGGGAGACCCAGTACTTC CASSTAGGWETQYF
TRBD2 TRBJ2-4 TRBV18 NA TGTGCCAGCTCACCTACCCGCGGGAGGGATATAGCCAAAAACATTCAGTACTTC CASSPTRGRDIAKNIQYF
NA TRBJ2-1 TRBV18 NA TGTGCCAGCTCACCCTGGGGAGATTCCGCCAATGAGCAGTTCTTC CASSPWGDSANEQFF
NA TRBJ2-7 TRBV27 NA TGTGCCAGCAGTTTAGGATTGGGTTCCTACGAGCAGTACTTC CASSLGLGSYEQYF
NA TRBJ1-4 TRBV7-9 once TGTGCCAGCAACTATCAGGGGTCTGTCGAAAAACTGTTTTTT CASNYQGSVEKLFF
NA TRBJ2-7 TRBV20-1 NA TGCAGTGCCCTTTGGGACGAGCAGTACTTC CSALWDEQYF
TRBD1 TRBJ2-3 TRBV15 NA TGTGCCACCAGCAGACGGACAGGGGGCCTCACAGATACGCAGTATTTT CATSRRTGGLTDTQYF
NA TRBJ2-1 TRBV27 NA TGTGCCAGCAGCACCGTGGGCTACAATGAGCAGTTCTTC CASSTVGYNEQFF
NA TRBJ2-1 TRBV19 NA TGTGCCAGTAGCCTAGCCTCGGGTTACAATGAGCAGTTCTTC CASSLASGYNEQFF
TRBD1 TRBJ1-1 TRBV4-2 NA TGTGCCAGCAGCCCGACACTTGGGACAGGGGGGAACACTGAAGCTTTCTTT CASSPTLGTGGNTEAFF
NA TRBJ2-7 TRBV18 NA TGTGCCAGCTCACAGGATTACGAGCAGTACTTC CASSQDYEQYF
TRBD1 TRBJ1-1 TRBV6-5 NA TGTGCCAGCGTGGGGGACAGGGGGACCACTGAAGCTTTCTTT CASVGDRGTTEAFF
NA TRBJ2-7 TRBV28 NA TGTGCCAGCAGTTCCCCCGGTTCCTACGAGCAGTACTTC CASSSPGSYEQYF
NA TRBJ2-7 TRBV9 once TGTGCCAGCAGCCCTAGGACGCGTTACGAGCAGTACTTC CASSPRTRYEQYF
TRBD1 TRBJ1-4 TRBV15 NA TGTGCCACCAGCAGACCACCGGGACAGGGGGCTCCGGGTGAAAAACTGTTTTTT CATSRPPGQGAPGEKLFF
TRBD1 TRBJ2-5 TRBV18 NA TGTGCCAGCTCACCATTACGGACAGGGTCGAGAATAGGAGAGACCCAGTACTTC CASSPLRTGSRIGETQYF
TRBD1 TRBJ1-4 TRBV30 NA TGTGCCTGGGGCCAGGGGGCGAAAGAAAAACTGTTTTTT CAWGQGAKEKLFF
TRBD1 TRBJ1-5 TRBV5-1 NA TGCGCCAGCAGCCCGGGACAGGGGAGCAATCAGCCCCAGCATTTT CASSPGQGSNQPQHF
NA TRBJ1-6 TRBV7-9 NA TGTGCCAGCAGCCCCCTCACAGGGACGGATTCACCCCTCCACTTT CASSPLTGTDSPLHF
NA TRBJ1-5 TRBV6-6 NA TGTGCCAGCAGCCCTGTCGGTCCTTTCAATCAGCCCCAGCATTTT CASSPVGPFNQPQHF
TRBD1 TRBJ2-2 TRBV5-6 NA TGTGCCAGCACTCGTCCCGGGACAGGCACCGGGGAGCTGTTTTTT CASTRPGTGTGELFF
TRBD1 TRBJ1-1 TRBV28 once TGTGCCACCAAGTTTCCCCGACAGGGCGACGCTTTCTTT CATKFPRQGDAFF
NA TRBJ2-1 TRBV7-2 NA TGTGCCAGCAGCTTAGGCGCTAGTAATACATACAATGAGCAGTTCTTC CASSLGASNTYNEQFF
NA TRBJ2-6 TRBV7-6 NA TGTGCCAGCAGCCGGGTTGGGGCCAACGTCCTGACTTTC CASSRVGANVLTF
NA TRBJ2-1 TRBV5-8 NA TGTGCCAGCAGCCCCCGGGACGGCAGGAAAGGGGAGCAGTTCTTC CASSPRDGRKGEQFF
NA TRBJ1-5 TRBV20-1 NA TGCAGTGCCGGAGGTGATCAGCCCCAGCATTTT CSAGGDQPQHF
NA TRBJ2-1 TRBV28 NA TGTGCCAGTTCCCGTAGGGGGTCATACAATGAGCAGTTCTTC CASSRRGSYNEQFF
NA TRBJ2-1 TRBV14 NA TGTGCCAGCAGCCAAGATATGGGGCCTGGTGTCTACAATGAGCAGTTCTTC CASSQDMGPGVYNEQFF
NA TRBJ1-4 TRBV27 NA TGTGCCAGCAGTTTAGGGCGGATGGCAGGTGAAAAACTGTTTTTT CASSLGRMAGEKLFF
NA TRBJ2-2 TRBV18 NA TGTGCCAGCTCACCACCGAGTGAGAACACCGGGGAGCTGTTTTTT CASSPPSENTGELFF
NA TRBJ1-2 TRBV7-9 NA TGTGCCAGCAGCTTCCGGATGAAGGATGGCTACACCTTC CASSFRMKDGYTF
NA TRBJ1-1 TRBV5-1 few TGCGCCAGCAGCTTGGACAGTGAAGCTTTCTTT CASSLDSEAFF
TRBD2 TRBJ2-3 TRBV7-9 NA TGTGCCAGCAGCCTCGGGGGGACTGATACGCAGTATTTT CASSLGGTDTQYF
TRBD2 TRBJ2-7 TRBV6-5 NA TGTGCCAGCAGTTTCCTACTAGCGGGAGCCCCCTACGAGCAGTACTTC CASSFLLAGAPYEQYF
TRBD1 TRBJ2-7 TRBV11-2 NA TGTGCCAGCAGCTGGGACAGGGGTGGATACGAGCAGTACTTC CASSWDRGGYEQYF
TRBD2 TRBJ2-3 TRBV4-1 NA TGCGCCAGCAGCAGCGGGACTAGCGGGGCCCTCGTGCGGGATACGCAGTATTTT CASSSGTSGALVRDTQYF
NA TRBJ1-1 TRBV7-2 once TGTGCCAGCAGCTTAAGGGGGGCAGGGACGAACACTGAAGCTTTCTTT CASSLRGAGTNTEAFF
NA TRBJ2-7 TRBV30 NA TGTGCCTGGAGCAAGGACACCGCTAGGAGCGAGCAGTACTTC CAWSKDTARSEQYF
NA TRBJ1-1 TRBV5-5 NA TGTGCCAGCAGCTTGTGGGGCGGTGAAGCTTTCTTT CASSLWGGEAFF
TRBD1 TRBJ2-3 TRBV5-1 NA TGCGCCAGCAGTCAGGACAGGGGCACAGATACGCAGTATTTT CASSQDRGTDTQYF